The clone carrying this TCR beta chain turned up a few times. The sample originates from a study of blood T cell repertoires in COVID-19. Germline loops: CDR1 MDHEN, CDR2 SYDVKM. The CDR3 runs to 15 residues. Trimming left V 6 bases short and J 0 bases short, with 14 bases between. In the original analysis: The authors estimated nucleated cell counts from reference gene primer amplification. The table came from immunoSEQ multiplex PCR; TCRdb's copy has only in-frame clones and leaves some out. V, J and clone size are those of that table, while D and trimming were read from the DNA. The table includes 140,000 to 150,000 clones, 81% detected once.

The receptor's source is a human donor in a cohort sampled during active COVID-19. The sequenced sample consisted of peripheral blood. The V call is TRBV28, the J call TRBJ1-2, with D tentatively TRBD1 (6 bases). As DNA, the CDR3 is TGTGCCAGCAGGACGGGACAATTAGCTAACTATGGCTACACCTTC. Its translation: CASRTGQLANYGYTF.